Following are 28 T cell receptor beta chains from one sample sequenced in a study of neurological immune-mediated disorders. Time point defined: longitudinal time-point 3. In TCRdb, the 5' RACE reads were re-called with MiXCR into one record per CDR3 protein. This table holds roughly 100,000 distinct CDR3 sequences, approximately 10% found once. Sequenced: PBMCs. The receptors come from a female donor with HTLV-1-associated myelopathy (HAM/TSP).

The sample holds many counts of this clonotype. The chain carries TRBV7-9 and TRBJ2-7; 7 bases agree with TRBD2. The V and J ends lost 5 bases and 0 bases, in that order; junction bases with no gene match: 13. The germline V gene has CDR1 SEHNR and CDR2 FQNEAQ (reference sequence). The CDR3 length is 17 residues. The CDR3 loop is CASSPPRGDPSSYEQYF. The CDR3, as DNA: TGTGCCAGCAGCCCTCCCCGGGGGGACCCGAGCTCCTACGAGCAGTACTTC.

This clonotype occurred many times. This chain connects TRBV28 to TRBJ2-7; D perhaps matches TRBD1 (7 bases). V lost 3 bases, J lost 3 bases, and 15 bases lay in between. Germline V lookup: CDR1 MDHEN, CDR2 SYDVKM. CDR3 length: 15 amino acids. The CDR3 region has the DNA TGTGCCAGCAGTTTTCCGTCAGGGGGGCTCTACGAGCAGTACTTC. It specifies CASSFPSGGLYEQYF.

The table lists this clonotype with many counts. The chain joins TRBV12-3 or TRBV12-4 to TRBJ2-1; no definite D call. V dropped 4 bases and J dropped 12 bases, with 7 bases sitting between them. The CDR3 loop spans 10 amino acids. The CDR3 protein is CASSYSVQFF. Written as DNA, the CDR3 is TGTGCCAGCAGTTACAGTGTGCAGTTCTTC.

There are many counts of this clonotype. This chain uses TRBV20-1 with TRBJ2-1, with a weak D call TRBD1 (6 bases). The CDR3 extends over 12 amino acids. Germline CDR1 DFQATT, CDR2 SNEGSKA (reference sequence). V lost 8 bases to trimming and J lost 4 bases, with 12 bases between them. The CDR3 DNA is TGCAGTTCGAAAACAGGGTACAATGAGCAGTTCTTC. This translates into CSSKTGYNEQFF.

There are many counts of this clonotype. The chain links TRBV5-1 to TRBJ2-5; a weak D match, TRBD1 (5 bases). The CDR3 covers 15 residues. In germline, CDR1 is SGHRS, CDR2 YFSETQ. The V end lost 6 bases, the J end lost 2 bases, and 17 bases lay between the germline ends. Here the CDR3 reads CASTRLMGQQETQYF. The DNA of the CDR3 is TGCGCCAGCACCCGACTTATGGGGCAACAAGAGACCCAGTACTTC.

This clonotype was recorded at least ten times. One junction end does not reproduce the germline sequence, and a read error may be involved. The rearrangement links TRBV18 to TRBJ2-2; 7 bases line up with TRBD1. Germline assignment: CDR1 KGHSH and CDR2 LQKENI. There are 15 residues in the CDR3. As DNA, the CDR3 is TGTGCCAGCTCACTAGCACAGGGGAGAACCGGGAAGCTGTTTTTT. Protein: CASSLAQGRTGKLFF.

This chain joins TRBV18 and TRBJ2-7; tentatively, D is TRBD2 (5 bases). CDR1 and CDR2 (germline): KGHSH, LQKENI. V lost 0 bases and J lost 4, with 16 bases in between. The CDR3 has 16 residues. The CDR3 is CASSPPSGGRAYEQYF. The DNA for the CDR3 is TGTGCCAGCTCACCACCTTCCGGAGGAAGGGCTTACGAGCAGTACTTC.

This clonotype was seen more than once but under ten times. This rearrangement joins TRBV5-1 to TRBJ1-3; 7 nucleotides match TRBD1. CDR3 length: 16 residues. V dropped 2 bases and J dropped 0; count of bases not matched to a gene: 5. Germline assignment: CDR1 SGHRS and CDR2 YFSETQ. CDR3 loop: CASSFNQGDSGNTIYF. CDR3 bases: TGCGCCAGCAGCTTCAATCAGGGGGACTCTGGAAACACCATATATTTT.

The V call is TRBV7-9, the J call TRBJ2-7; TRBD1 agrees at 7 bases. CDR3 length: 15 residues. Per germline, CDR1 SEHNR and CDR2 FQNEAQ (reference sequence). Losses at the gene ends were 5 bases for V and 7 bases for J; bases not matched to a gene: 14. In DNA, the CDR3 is TGTGCCAGCAGCCAAACAGGGGTTCGGGCGCGGGAGCAGTACTTC. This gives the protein CASSQTGVRAREQYF.

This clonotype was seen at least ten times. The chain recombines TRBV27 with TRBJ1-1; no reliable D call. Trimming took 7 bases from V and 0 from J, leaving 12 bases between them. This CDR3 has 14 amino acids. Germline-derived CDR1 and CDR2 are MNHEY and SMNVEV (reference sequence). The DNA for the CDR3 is TGTGCCAGCACCCCCGGAAGACTGAACACTGAAGCTTTCTTT. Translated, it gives CASTPGRLNTEAFF.

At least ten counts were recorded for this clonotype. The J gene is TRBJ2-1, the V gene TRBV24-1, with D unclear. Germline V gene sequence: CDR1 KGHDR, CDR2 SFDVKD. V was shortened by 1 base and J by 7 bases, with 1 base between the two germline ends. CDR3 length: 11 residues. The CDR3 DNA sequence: TGTGCCACCAGTGATTTAAATGAGCAGTTCTTC. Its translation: CATSDLNEQFF.

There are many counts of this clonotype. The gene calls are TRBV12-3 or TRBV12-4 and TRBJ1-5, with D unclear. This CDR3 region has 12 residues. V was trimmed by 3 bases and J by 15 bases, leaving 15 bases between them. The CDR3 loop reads CASSFSGVEGHF. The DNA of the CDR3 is TGTGCCAGCAGTTTTTCGGGTGTGGAGGGGCATTTT.

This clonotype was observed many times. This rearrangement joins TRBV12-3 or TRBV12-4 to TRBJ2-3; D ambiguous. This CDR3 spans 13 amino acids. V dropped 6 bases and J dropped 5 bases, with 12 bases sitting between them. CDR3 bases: TGTGCCAGCAGAGCCGGCCACAAAGATACGCAGTATTTT. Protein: CASRAGHKDTQYF.

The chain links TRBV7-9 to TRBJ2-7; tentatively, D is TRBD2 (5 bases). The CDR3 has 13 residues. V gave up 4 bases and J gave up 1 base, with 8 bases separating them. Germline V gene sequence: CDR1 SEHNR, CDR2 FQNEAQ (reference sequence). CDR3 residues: CASSYGESYEQYF. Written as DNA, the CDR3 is TGTGCCAGCAGCTATGGGGAGTCCTACGAGCAGTACTTC.

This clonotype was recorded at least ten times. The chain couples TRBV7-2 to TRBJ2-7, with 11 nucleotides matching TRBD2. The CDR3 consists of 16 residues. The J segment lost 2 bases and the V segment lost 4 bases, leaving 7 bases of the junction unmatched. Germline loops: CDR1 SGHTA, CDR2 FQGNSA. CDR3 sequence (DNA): TGTGCCAGCAGCTCGCAAATAGCGGGGGGGCCCTACGAGCAGTACTTC. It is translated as CASSSQIAGGPYEQYF. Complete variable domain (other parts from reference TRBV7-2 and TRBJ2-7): GAGVSQSPSNKVTEKGKDVELRCDPISGHTALYWYRQSLGQGLEFLIYFQGNSAPDKSGLPSDRFSAERTGGSVSTLTIQRTQQEDSAVYLCASSSQIAGGPYEQYFGPGTRLTVT.

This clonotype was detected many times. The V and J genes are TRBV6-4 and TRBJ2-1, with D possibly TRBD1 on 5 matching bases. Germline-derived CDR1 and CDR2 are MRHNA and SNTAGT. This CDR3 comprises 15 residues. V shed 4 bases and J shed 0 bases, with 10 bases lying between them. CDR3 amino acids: CASSAIRASYNEQFF. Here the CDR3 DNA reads TGTGCCAGCAGTGCCATCAGGGCCTCCTACAATGAGCAGTTCTTC.

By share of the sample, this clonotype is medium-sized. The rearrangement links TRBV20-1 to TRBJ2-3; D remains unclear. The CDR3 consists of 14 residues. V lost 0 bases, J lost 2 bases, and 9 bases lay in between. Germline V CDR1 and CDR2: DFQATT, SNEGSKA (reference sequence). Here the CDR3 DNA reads TGCAGTGCTAGAGATCCCGGCTCCACAGATACGCAGTATTTT. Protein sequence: CSARDPGSTDTQYF.

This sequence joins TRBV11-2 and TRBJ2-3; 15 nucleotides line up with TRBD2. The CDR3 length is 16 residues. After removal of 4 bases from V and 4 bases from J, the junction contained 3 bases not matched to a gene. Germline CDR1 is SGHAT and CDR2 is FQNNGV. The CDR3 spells CASSWTSGGVADTQYF. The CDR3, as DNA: TGTGCCAGCAGCTGGACTAGCGGGGGGGTTGCAGATACGCAGTATTTT.

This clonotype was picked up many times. The CDR3 DNA is TGCGCCAGCAGCATAGAAGGGAGTAACTATGGCTACACCTTC. Protein: CASSIEGSNYGYTF. This chain uses TRBV5-1 with TRBJ1-2; D is unresolved. V was pared by 4 bases and J by 1 base, with 11 bases between. Germline values: CDR1 SGHRS, CDR2 YFSETQ. CDR3 size: 14 residues.

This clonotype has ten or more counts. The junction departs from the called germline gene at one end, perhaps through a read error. CDR3 residues: CATSGGEQGSGSDTQYF. CDR3 nucleotide sequence: TGTGCTACCAGCGGAGGAGAACAGGGAAGTGGATCAGATACGCAGTATTTT. The chain carries TRBV15 and TRBJ2-3; TRBD1 might be the D (6 bases). This CDR3 is built from 17 residues. Germline-derived CDR1 and CDR2 are LNHNV and YYDKDF (reference sequence).

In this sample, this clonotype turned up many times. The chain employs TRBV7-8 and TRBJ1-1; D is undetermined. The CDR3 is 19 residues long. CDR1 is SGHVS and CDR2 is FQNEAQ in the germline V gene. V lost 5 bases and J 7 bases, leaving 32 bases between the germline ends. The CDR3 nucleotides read TGTGCCAGCAGCCCCCCGGTTGGTGAGGGCCCCACCTTTGGGGATGAAGCTTTCTTT. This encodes CASSPPVGEGPTFGDEAFF.

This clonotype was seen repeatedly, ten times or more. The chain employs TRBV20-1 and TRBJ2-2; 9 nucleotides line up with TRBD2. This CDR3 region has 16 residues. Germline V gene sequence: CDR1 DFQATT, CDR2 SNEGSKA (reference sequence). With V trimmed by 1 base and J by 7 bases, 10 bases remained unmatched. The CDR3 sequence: CSARVPGGGGGGELFF. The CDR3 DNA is TGCAGTGCTAGAGTCCCTGGCGGCGGGGGGGGCGGGGAGCTGTTTTTT.

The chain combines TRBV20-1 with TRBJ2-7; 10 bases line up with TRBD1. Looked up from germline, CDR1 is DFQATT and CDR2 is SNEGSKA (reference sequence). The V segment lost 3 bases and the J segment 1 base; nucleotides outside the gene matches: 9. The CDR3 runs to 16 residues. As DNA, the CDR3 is TGCAGTGCTAGTTCCCCTCGGACAGGGGGGTCCTACGAGCAGTACTTC. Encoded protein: CSASSPRTGGSYEQYF.

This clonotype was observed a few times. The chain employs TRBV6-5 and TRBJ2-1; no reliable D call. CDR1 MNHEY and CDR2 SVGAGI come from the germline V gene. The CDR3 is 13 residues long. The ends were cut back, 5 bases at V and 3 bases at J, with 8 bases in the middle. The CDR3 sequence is CASSPGFYNEQFF. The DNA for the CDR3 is TGTGCCAGCAGTCCTGGATTCTACAATGAGCAGTTCTTC.

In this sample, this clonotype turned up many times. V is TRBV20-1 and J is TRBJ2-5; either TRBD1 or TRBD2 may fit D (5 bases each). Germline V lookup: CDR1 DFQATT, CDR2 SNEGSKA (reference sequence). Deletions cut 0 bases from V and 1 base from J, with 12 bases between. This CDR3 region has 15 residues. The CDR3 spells CSARDQGVFQETQYF. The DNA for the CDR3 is TGCAGTGCTAGAGATCAGGGAGTGTTCCAAGAGACCCAGTACTTC.

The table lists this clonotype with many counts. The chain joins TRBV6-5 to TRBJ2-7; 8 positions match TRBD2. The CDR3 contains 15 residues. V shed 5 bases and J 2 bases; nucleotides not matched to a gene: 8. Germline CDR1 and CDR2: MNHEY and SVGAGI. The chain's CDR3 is CASSRAGGLAYEQYF. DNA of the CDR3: TGTGCCAGCAGTCGTGCGGGGGGACTAGCCTACGAGCAGTACTTC.

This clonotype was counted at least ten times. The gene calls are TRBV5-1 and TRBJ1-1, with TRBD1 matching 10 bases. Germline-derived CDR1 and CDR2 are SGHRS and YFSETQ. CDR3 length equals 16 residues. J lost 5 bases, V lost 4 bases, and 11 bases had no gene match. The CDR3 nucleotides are TGCGCCAGCAGCCCAGGACAGGGGGGAGGGGGAACTGAAGCTTTCTTT. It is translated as CASSPGQGGGGTEAFF.

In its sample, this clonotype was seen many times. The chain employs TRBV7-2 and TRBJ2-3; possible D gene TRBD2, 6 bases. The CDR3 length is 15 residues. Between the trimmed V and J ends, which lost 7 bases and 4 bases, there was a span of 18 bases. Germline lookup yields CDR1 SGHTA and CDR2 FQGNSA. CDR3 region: CASNFFGGGSDTQYF. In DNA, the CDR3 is TGTGCCAGCAACTTTTTCGGTGGGGGGTCAGATACGCAGTATTTT.